The next 21 T cell receptor beta chains were all read from a single sample in a study of T cell repertoires in cytomegalovirus infection (dated by TCRdb to the late 2010s). These receptors' antigens are unknown. The instrument was an Illumina HiSeq 1500. TCRdb passed the public sequencing reads through fastp at Q25 and MiXCR, retaining productive beta sequences. Each record represents a unique CDR3 protein, reported with the most common genes and DNA among its rows. The sample table lists roughly 920,000 distinct CDR3 sequences, approximately 31% of them with a count of one. In total, the top ten clones hold over 12% of the sample. What the treatment or condition label conveys for this sample: in vitro stimulation with specific CMV peptide epitopes to enrich CMV-specific T cells. This specimen was cultured CD8+ T cells from PBMCs, taken from culture after CMV antigen stimulation. All receptors derive from a human donor in good health (CMV status not recorded). Some clones in this sample may be carry-over from other donors' samples.

This clonotype came up many times. The V gene is TRBV7-2, the J gene TRBJ2-2; TRBD2 aligns across 7 bases. The length of the CDR3 is 16 residues. Germline values: CDR1 SGHTA, CDR2 FQGNSA. V was pared by 1 base and J by 1 base, with 3 bases of the junction left unmatched. The CDR3 bases are TGTGCCAGCAGCTTAGGTTGGGGGGGGAACACCGGGGAGCTGTTTTTT. Its translation is CASSLGWGGNTGELFF.

This clonotype has more than one count but fewer than ten. V gene TRBV14 combines with J gene TRBJ2-5; D gene ambiguous. Trimming took off 4 bases at V and 1 base at J, with 10 bases between the two ends. The germline gives CDR1 SGHDN, CDR2 FVKESK. The length of the CDR3 is 14 residues. CDR3 sequence reads: CASSPGWFQETQYF. CDR3 coding DNA: TGTGCCAGCAGCCCCGGGTGGTTCCAAGAGACCCAGTACTTC.

This clonotype was recorded a few times. The chain couples TRBV7-9 to TRBJ2-3; D is perhaps TRBD2 (6 bases). The CDR3 has 16 residues. Trimming left V 2 bases short and J 0 bases short, with 12 bases between. Germline CDR1 is SEHNR and CDR2 is FQNEAQ (reference sequence). CDR3 sequence: CASSLQPGGSTDTQYF. DNA for the CDR3: TGTGCCAGCAGCTTACAACCCGGAGGGAGCACAGATACGCAGTATTTT.

This clonotype came up a few times. The rearrangement links TRBV7-3 to TRBJ1-1; maybe TRBD1 (5 bases). Per the germline V gene, CDR1 is SGHTA and CDR2 is FQGTGA. The CDR3 is made up of 12 amino acids. V was clipped by 8 bases and J by 7 bases, with 14 bases between them. The CDR3: CASALGGDEAFF. The CDR3 coding sequence is TGTGCCAGCGCCTTGGGGGGGGATGAAGCTTTCTTT.

Worth noting for this clonotype: A read error may explain this, as a much larger clone is one base away. The rearrangement joins TRBV6-2 or TRBV6-3 to TRBJ2-1; 10 positions match TRBD2. The germline CDR1 and CDR2 sequences are MNHEY and SVGEGT. The CDR3 has 17 residues. CDR3 loop: CASSHGVSGGRDNELFF. In DNA, the CDR3 is TGTGCCAGCAGCCACGGCGTTAGCGGGGGGAGAGACAATGAGCTGTTCTTC.

The sample holds a few counts of this clonotype. The chain recombines TRBV12-3 or TRBV12-4 with TRBJ2-7, with TRBD1 matching 10 bases. The CDR3 length is 13 residues. Losses at the gene ends were 8 bases for V and 6 bases for J; bases not matched to a gene: 7. The CDR3 region is CASSLGDRGEQYF. CDR3 nucleotides: TGTGCCAGCTCCTTGGGGGACAGGGGCGAGCAGTACTTC.

This sequence joins TRBV12-3 or TRBV12-4 and TRBJ2-2; D possibly corresponds to TRBD2 (5 bases). V lost 6 bases, J lost 6 bases, and 14 bases lay in between. The CDR3 is made up of 14 amino acids. CDR3 nucleotide sequence: TGTGCCAGCAGCCTGGAGGTTGTGGCCGGGGAGCTGTTTTTT. Protein: CASSLEVVAGELFF.

As regards this clonotype: A much larger clone differs by one base, so this may be a read error. No conserved phenylalanine or tryptophan ends this CDR3, so it is likely a read error. The J gene is TRBJ2-3, the V gene TRBV5-4; 10 bases map to TRBD1. V lost 4 bases, J lost 2 bases, and 4 bases stayed unmatched. The length of the CDR3 is 15 residues. The germline V gene encodes CDR1 SGHNT and CDR2 YYREEE (reference sequence). The CDR3 reads CASSLDRGFTDTQYS. The CDR3 DNA follows: TGTGCCAGCAGCCTGGACAGGGGGTTCACAGATACGCAGTATTCT.

This chain links TRBV29-1 with TRBJ2-1; TRBD1 aligns across 9 bases. Germline loops: CDR1 SQVTM, CDR2 ANQGSEA. V shed 4 bases and J 3 bases; nucleotides not matched to a gene: 1. The CDR3 length is 13 residues. The CDR3 nucleotides read TGCAGCGTTGGACAGGGGGACTACAATGAGCAGTTCTTC. It is translated as CSVGQGDYNEQFF.

V usage is TRBV29-1 and J usage is TRBJ1-2; D gene ambiguous. The CDR3 runs to 13 residues. The V end lost 6 bases, the J end lost 3 bases, and 14 bases lay between the germline ends. CDR1 and CDR2 (germline): SQVTM, ANQGSEA. Written as DNA, the CDR3 is TGCAGCGTACGAAACCAGGTGGACTATGGCTACACCTTC. It encodes CSVRNQVDYGYTF.

The J gene is TRBJ2-3, the V gene TRBV6-2 or TRBV6-3; 12 nucleotides align to TRBD1. The length of the CDR3 is 15 residues. The junction had 6 bases not matched to a gene; V was cut back by 7 bases and J by 4 bases. Germline V gene sequence: CDR1 MNHEY, CDR2 SVGEGT. CDR3: CASIYGTGGPDTQYF. The CDR3 DNA is TGTGCCAGCATCTACGGGACAGGGGGCCCAGATACGCAGTATTTT.

The chain is built from TRBV2 and TRBJ1-2; no reliable D call. Germline V gives CDR1 SNHLY, CDR2 FYNNEI. V was trimmed by 7 bases and J by 1 base, leaving 10 bases between them. CDR3 size: 13 residues. CDR3 amino acids: CASIYRDNYGYTF. The CDR3 DNA reads as TGTGCCAGCATATACAGAGATAACTATGGCTACACCTTC.

In this sample, this clonotype turned up a few times. The chain combines TRBV13 with TRBJ2-5; D is ambiguous. The CDR3 is 14 amino acids. V was shortened by 5 bases and J by 5 bases, with 15 bases between the two germline ends. The V gene's germline CDR1 is PRHDT and CDR2 FYEKMQ (reference sequence). The CDR3 region has the DNA TGTGCCAGCAGCCTCCGGTGGGGTGGGGAGACCCAGTACTTC. Translating gives CASSLRWGGETQYF.

The chain has TRBV29-1 and TRBJ2-7; TRBD2 aligns across 7 bases. CDR1 and CDR2 (germline): SQVTM, ANQGSEA. V was clipped by 6 bases and J by 0 bases; unmatched bases: 14. There are 16 residues in the CDR3. As DNA, the CDR3 is TGCAGCGTGGGCGGGACTATCGGTAGGAGCTCCTACGAGCAGTACTTC. This encodes CSVGGTIGRSSYEQYF.

CDR3 nucleotide sequence: TGCAGTGCTAGCACCCTAGGCTACGAGCAGTACTTC. It encodes CSASTLGYEQYF. The V gene is TRBV20-1, the J gene TRBJ2-7; unclear D gene. The CDR3 is 12 amino acids. In germline, CDR1 is DFQATT, CDR2 SNEGSKA (reference sequence). The ends were cut back, 3 bases at V and 3 bases at J, with 9 bases in the middle.

The V and J genes are TRBV29-1 and TRBJ2-7; D is tentatively TRBD1 or TRBD2 (5 bases each). This CDR3 is built from 12 residues. V was shortened by 4 bases and J by 5 bases, with 12 bases between the two germline ends. CDR1 is SQVTM, CDR2 ANQGSEA, per germline. The CDR3 protein is CSVVGDRDEQYF. Written as DNA, the CDR3 is TGCAGCGTTGTAGGGGACCGGGACGAGCAGTACTTC.

This clonotype has a count of ten or more. CDR3 coding DNA: TGTGCCAGCAGCTTCAATACCGGGACTAGTCTAAATGAGCAGTTCTTC. Translated: CASSFNTGTSLNEQFF. V usage is TRBV7-2 and J usage is TRBJ2-1, with 8 bases fitting TRBD2. Per the germline V gene, CDR1 is SGHTA and CDR2 is FQGNSA. The CDR3 contains 16 residues. With 3 bases clipped from V and 7 bases from J, the junction kept 11 bases outside the gene matches.

V gene TRBV25-1 combines with J gene TRBJ1-2, with D hard to call. Trimming cost V 1 base and J 2 bases, with 8 bases left between them. Germline V gives CDR1 MGHDK, CDR2 SYGVNS. This CDR3 spans 14 amino acids. CDR3 sequence (DNA): TGTGCCAGCAGTGAATCAGTCAGCAACTATGGCTACACCTTC. Its protein product is CASSESVSNYGYTF.

This clonotype was counted once. It may be a read error: a sequence one base away is much more abundant. The chain recombines TRBV7-2 with TRBJ2-5; TRBD2 might be the D (5 bases). The CDR3 totals 15 residues. Germline CDR1 SGHTA, CDR2 FQGNSA. The CDR3 DNA reads as TGTGCCAACAGCTCCATGTGGTCTAGCCGAGAGACCCAGTACTTC. Amino acids: CANSSMWSSRETQYF.

This clonotype appeared a few times. The chain combines TRBV19 with TRBJ1-1; D might be TRBD1 (6 bases). Trimming shortened V by 9 bases and J by 1 base, and 9 bases separated the two germline ends. The CDR3 loop spans 12 amino acids. Looked up from germline, CDR1 is LNHDA and CDR2 is SQIVND (reference sequence). The CDR3 DNA sequence: TGTGCCAGCGGGACAAAGAACACTGAAGCTTTCTTT. Its protein product is CASGTKNTEAFF.

The CDR3 nucleotides read TGTGCCACCGCGACAGGGGCGTACAATGAGCAGTTCTTC. Translating it yields CATATGAYNEQFF. This chain connects TRBV12-3 or TRBV12-4 to TRBJ2-1; TRBD1 matches 8 bases. V lost 10 bases and J lost 4; bases outside the gene matches: 6. The CDR3 extends over 13 amino acids.